A single sample gave rise to the 24 T cell receptor beta chains below, sequenced in a study of blood T cell repertoires in COVID-19. Clones were read by immunoSEQ multiplex PCR, and TCRdb kept only the in-frame ones, dropping some. Of about 100,000 clones in the sample, about 90% were seen once. Sequencing was done on a sample of peripheral blood. Receptors originate from a man in his thirties or forties in a cohort sampled during active COVID-19.

The CDR3 coding sequence is TGTGCCAGCTCACCCTGGACCCAGGGAAGCTCCTATAATTCACCCCTCCACTTT. Translating it yields CASSPWTQGSSYNSPLHF. The chain links TRBV18 to TRBJ1-6; D might be TRBD1 (5 bases). V was shortened by 3 bases and J by 0 bases, with 15 bases between the two germline ends. The germline gives CDR1 KGHSH, CDR2 LQKENI. The CDR3 is made up of 18 amino acids.

The genes are TRBV28 and TRBJ2-7, with 7 bases lining up with TRBD1. Germline loops: CDR1 MDHEN, CDR2 SYDVKM. This CDR3 is built from 15 residues. The V gene end was trimmed by 6 bases and the J gene end by 0 bases; junction bases not matched to a gene: 8. CDR3 nucleotide sequence: TGTGCCAGCAGGATTAGGGGACAGACCTCCTACGAGCAGTACTTC. It translates to CASRIRGQTSYEQYF. Together with reference TRBV28 and TRBJ2-7, the CDR3 gives the full variable domain: DVKVTQSSRYLVKRTGEKVFLECVQDMDHENMFWYRQDPGLGLRLIYFSYDVKMKEKGDIPEGYSVSREKKERFSLILESASTNQTSMYLCASRIRGQTSYEQYFGPGTRLTVT.

This clone came up once. The chain employs TRBV5-6 and TRBJ1-3; no definite D call. The germline V gene encodes CDR1 SGHDT and CDR2 YYEEEE. V lost 1 base and J 0 bases, leaving 5 bases between the germline ends. CDR3 length equals 14 residues. CDR3 nucleotides: TGTGCCAGCAGCTTGACTCTCTCTGGAAACACCATATATTTT. It encodes CASSLTLSGNTIYF.

V and J are TRBV5-1 and TRBJ1-6; D is perhaps TRBD1 (6 bases). There are 15 residues in the CDR3. Germline values: CDR1 SGHRS, CDR2 YFSETQ. V shed 2 bases and J shed 5 bases, with 11 bases lying between them. As DNA, the CDR3 is TGCGCCAGCAGCTTCTCCAGGGGTCATAATTCACCCCTCCACTTT. Encoded protein: CASSFSRGHNSPLHF.

This clone appeared once. The chain uses TRBV10-3 and TRBJ1-3; tentatively, D is TRBD1 (6 bases). With 11 bases removed from V and 0 bases from J, the gap between germline ends came to 23 bases. Per the germline V gene, CDR1 is ENHRY and CDR2 is SYGVKD. The CDR3 has 17 amino acids. This chain's CDR3 is CAAGGGRGLTSGNTIYF. The CDR3 coding sequence is TGTGCCGCCGGGGGGGGCAGGGGCCTCACCTCTGGAAACACCATATATTTT.

The V call is TRBV3-1 (or the pseudogene TRBV3-2), the J call TRBJ2-7; 7 nucleotides match TRBD1. The germline V gene encodes CDR1 LGHDT and CDR2 YNNKEL (reference sequence). Trimming at V came to 2 bases and at J to 3 bases, leaving 4 bases not matched to a gene. The CDR3 loop spans 14 amino acids. In nucleotides, the CDR3 is TGTGCCAGCAGCCAATCGGGACAGAACTACGAGCAGTACTTC. Amino acids: CASSQSGQNYEQYF.

The chain is built from TRBV7-8 and TRBJ2-1; D possibly corresponds to TRBD2 (7 bases). Trimming shortened V by 2 bases and J by 4 bases, and 15 bases separated the two germline ends. This CDR3 spans 16 amino acids. Germline lookup yields CDR1 SGHVS and CDR2 FQNEAQ. The CDR3, as DNA: TGTGCCAGCAGCTTAACGCGGGGGCTCATTTACAATGAGCAGTTCTTC. Translation gives CASSLTRGLIYNEQFF. Based on the CDR3 plus reference TRBV7-8 and TRBJ2-1, the full variable domain is GAGVSQSPRYKVAKRGQDVALRCDPISGHVSLFWYQQALGQGPEFLTYFQNEAQLDKSGLPSDRFFAERPEGSVSTLKIQRTQQEDSAVYLCASSLTRGLIYNEQFFGPGTRLTVL.

This clone has a handful of counts. V gene TRBV7-2 combines with J gene TRBJ2-3; perhaps TRBD2 as D (5 bases). This CDR3 has 18 residues. The V and J ends lost 1 base and 1 base respectively, with 18 bases between them. The germline CDR1 and CDR2 sequences are SGHTA and FQGNSA. The CDR3 sequence: CASSLEVAMIQRTDTQYF. Written as DNA, the CDR3 is TGTGCCAGCAGCTTAGAGGTAGCGATGATCCAGCGCACAGATACGCAGTATTTT.

This clone was seen a single time. The chain has TRBV3-1 (or the pseudogene TRBV3-2) and TRBJ1-1, with D unresolved. Germline V gene data show CDR1 as LGHDT and CDR2 as YNNKEL (reference sequence). V was pared by 1 base and J by 6 bases, with 6 bases between. CDR3 length: 12 amino acids. The CDR3 bases are TGTGCCAGCAGCCAAGGGAGGGCTGAAGCTTTCTTT. It specifies CASSQGRAEAFF.

This clone was found once. The chain recombines TRBV7-3 with TRBJ2-2, with no clear D. Trimming left V 5 bases short and J 0 bases short, with 7 bases between. From germline, CDR1 is SGHTA and CDR2 FQGTGA. This CDR3 spans 14 amino acids. For the CDR3, the DNA is TGTGCCAGCAGCATAGTCCCGAACACCGGGGAGCTGTTTTTT. As protein: CASSIVPNTGELFF. Supplemented by reference TRBV7-3 and TRBJ2-2, the full variable domain reads GAGVSQTPSNKVTEKGKYVELRCDPISGHTALYWYRQSLGQGPEFLIYFQGTGAADDSGLPNDRFFAVRPEGSVSTLKIQRTERGDSAVYLCASSIVPNTGELFFGEGSRLTVL.

The V call is TRBV30, the J call TRBJ1-6, with D hard to call. Trimming cost V 4 bases and J 10 bases, with 17 bases left between them. Germline-derived CDR1 and CDR2 are GTSNPN and SVGIG (reference sequence). The CDR3 consists of 14 residues. DNA for the CDR3: TGTGCCTGGACCCGAGGCGGCGAAAGCTCACCCCTCCACTTT. This translates into CAWTRGGESSPLHF.

V and J are TRBV10-3 and TRBJ2-4; tentative D call: TRBD2 (6 bases). There are 14 residues in the CDR3. V shed 6 bases and J shed 8 bases, with 17 bases lying between them. CDR1 ENHRY and CDR2 SYGVKD come from the germline V gene. The CDR3 spells CAIRSDMEGDIQYF. The DNA of the CDR3 is TGTGCCATCAGGTCAGACATGGAGGGTGACATTCAGTACTTC.

The chain employs TRBV5-5 and TRBJ2-2; no reliable D call. The germline V and J ends were trimmed by 1 base and 6 bases, with 10 bases remaining between them. This CDR3 is built from 14 residues. The V gene's germline CDR1 is SGHKS and CDR2 YYEKEE (reference sequence). The chain's CDR3 is CASSLLGNAGELFF. The DNA for the CDR3 is TGTGCCAGCAGCTTGCTCGGTAACGCCGGGGAGCTGTTTTTT.

The chain couples TRBV15 to TRBJ1-2; TRBD1 matches at 7 bases. Germline V gene sequence: CDR1 LNHNV, CDR2 YYDKDF (reference sequence). J lost 2 bases, V lost 0 bases, and 6 bases had no gene match. This CDR3 is 16 amino acids long. CDR3 nucleotides: TGTGCCACCAGCAGAGATTACAGGGGTGAAAACTATGGCTACACCTTC. Translated, it gives CATSRDYRGENYGYTF.

V gene TRBV9 combines with J gene TRBJ2-2, with unresolved D. CDR1 is SGDLS, CDR2 YYNGEE, per germline. The CDR3 totals 12 residues. Deletions cut 9 bases from V and 2 bases from J, with 8 bases between. This CDR3 is CATQQNTGELFF. The CDR3 coding sequence is TGTGCCACCCAACAAAACACCGGGGAGCTGTTTTTT.

The rearrangement links TRBV5-4 to TRBJ2-7, with 8 nucleotides matching TRBD1. Germline lookup yields CDR1 SGHNT and CDR2 YYREEE (reference sequence). V lost 0 bases and J lost 3; bases outside the gene matches: 8. The CDR3 is 16 amino acids. The CDR3 is CASSLGTTGAGYEQYF. The CDR3, as DNA: TGTGCCAGCAGCTTGGGTACGACAGGGGCGGGCTACGAGCAGTACTTC.

The chain carries TRBV18 and TRBJ1-5; possible D gene TRBD1, 5 bases. Between the trimmed V and J ends, which lost 3 bases and 3 bases, there was a span of 12 bases. CDR3 length: 15 amino acids. Germline V gives CDR1 KGHSH, CDR2 LQKENI. The CDR3: CASSPTRADNQPQHF. The CDR3 DNA reads TGTGCCAGCTCACCTACCAGGGCCGACAATCAGCCCCAGCATTTT.

This rearrangement joins TRBV4-1 to TRBJ2-3, with D possibly being TRBD2 (5 bases). CDR3 length: 14 amino acids. V was pared by 1 base and J by 2 bases, with 7 bases between. Germline CDR1 reads MGHRA; CDR2 reads YSYEKL. The CDR3 region is CASSQGGSTDTQYF. In DNA form, the CDR3 reads TGCGCCAGCAGCCAAGGAGGGTCCACAGATACGCAGTATTTT.

The chain uses TRBV5-6 and TRBJ1-3; TRBD1 agrees at 8 bases. The germline V gene has CDR1 SGHDT and CDR2 YYEEEE. V gave up 4 bases and J gave up 1 base; unmatched junction bases: 16. CDR3 length equals 19 residues. This CDR3 reads CASSIRTGPTKLSGNTIYF. The CDR3 DNA is TGTGCCAGCAGCATACGGACAGGGCCCACAAAACTTTCTGGAAACACCATATATTTT.

The gene calls are TRBV6-6 and TRBJ1-4, with D uncertain. With 3 bases removed from V and 0 bases from J, the gap between germline ends came to 11 bases. Germline CDR1 is MNHNY and CDR2 is SVGAGI (reference sequence). The CDR3 runs 16 residues. The CDR3 nucleotides read TGTGCCAGCAGTTATCCTGCGGTAGCAACTAATGAAAAACTGTTTTTT. This codes for CASSYPAVATNEKLFF.

The chain couples TRBV19 to TRBJ2-3; D possibly corresponds to TRBD1 (6 bases). Between the trimmed V and J ends, which lost 4 bases and 6 bases, there was a span of 14 bases. This CDR3 contains 14 residues. Germline V lookup: CDR1 LNHDA, CDR2 SQIVND (reference sequence). The DNA of the CDR3 is TGTGCCAGTAGTAATACAGGGATTTGGGATACGCAGTATTTT. This sequence encodes CASSNTGIWDTQYF.

V gene TRBV6-6 combines with J gene TRBJ2-6; TRBD1 agrees at 8 bases. The CDR3 contains 18 residues. Germline V CDR1 and CDR2: MNHNY, SVGAGI (reference sequence). With 6 bases clipped from V and 2 bases from J, the junction kept 12 bases outside the gene matches. The DNA of the CDR3 is TGTGCCAGCAGCCGAACCGGACAGGGCCCTACTGGGGCCAACGTCCTGACTTTC. Translated, it gives CASSRTGQGPTGANVLTF.

This sequence joins TRBV30 and TRBJ2-7; the D gene is possibly TRBD2 (5 bases). V was shortened by 7 bases and J by 3 bases, with 16 bases between the two germline ends. CDR3 length: 13 residues. The germline gives CDR1 GTSNPN, CDR2 SVGIG (reference sequence). CDR3 DNA: TGTGCCTCCCGTTCGGGAAGGAGCTACGAGCAGTACTTC. Its translation: CASRSGRSYEQYF.

By proportion, this clone is medium-sized. No DNA is shown, since the ends of the CDR3 on it are uncertain; the CDR3 is the one TCRdb lists. The chain links TRBV27 to TRBJ1-5; no DNA check was done on the table's D call, TRBD1. Germline assignment: CDR1 MNHEY and CDR2 SMNVEV (reference sequence). The CDR3 adds up to 16 amino acids, both ends counted. The CDR3 loop reads CASSFGAGDSRQPQHF.